These 9 T cell receptor beta chains were all obtained from the same sample, sequenced in a study of vaccination and CD4 T cells after COVID-19. This sample's treatment: approximately 11-day PBMC culture with coronavirus spike peptide pools or control peptides (ViraFEST assay). Gathered ahead of the COVID-19 pandemic (2011-2018) were the CD4+ T cells of the unexposed donor. The antigens of these receptors remain unknown. Sequencing of cultured CD4+ T cell DNA used the Oncomine TCR Beta short-read assay. TCRdb passed the PCR reads through MiXCR, listing each CDR3 protein once. Of about 2,200 distinct CDR3 sequences in the sample, about a sixth are singletons; the top ten hold 20% to 25%. The specimen sequenced was CD4+ T cells from blood, cultured in vitro. The receptors were sampled from a human donor in good health.

By sample fraction, this clonotype is medium-sized. V gene TRBV6-1 combines with J gene TRBJ1-2; D not certain. CDR3 length equals 12 residues. The V gene lost 7 bases and the J gene lost 10 bases, with 16 bases spanning the gap. CDR1 MNHNS and CDR2 SASEGT come from the germline V gene. The CDR3 protein is CASNGLPGDYTF. CDR3 in DNA: TGTGCCAGCAATGGCCTCCCTGGGGACTACACCTTC.

A few counts support this clonotype. J is TRBJ1-1 and V is TRBV5-4; D perhaps matches TRBD1 (5 bases). CDR1 is SGHNT and CDR2 is YYREEE in the germline V gene (reference sequence). The CDR3 is 14 residues long. V gave up 4 bases and J gave up 0 bases, with 10 bases separating them. The CDR3 loop reads CASSPGRLNTEAFF. The CDR3 nucleotides are TGTGCCAGCAGCCCGGGACGGTTGAACACTGAAGCTTTCTTT.

This clonotype counts as medium-sized. V usage is TRBV10-3 and J usage is TRBJ2-7, with D unresolved. The CDR3 sequence is 14 residues long. V was clipped by 4 bases and J by 0 bases, with 10 bases between them. Per germline, CDR1 ENHRY and CDR2 SYGVKD. This CDR3 is CAISGLPDSYEQYF. The CDR3 nucleotides are TGTGCCATCAGTGGGCTTCCCGACTCCTACGAGCAGTACTTC.

This clonotype was detected a few times. This sequence joins TRBV11-2 and TRBJ2-5; TRBD1 agrees at 11 bases. Germline values: CDR1 SGHAT, CDR2 FQNNGV. The CDR3 is 18 residues long. Trimming took 1 base from V and 5 from J; bases not matched to a gene: 12. This CDR3 reads CASSLVSSGTGGLETQYF. The CDR3 coding sequence is TGTGCCAGCAGCTTAGTGAGCTCCGGGACAGGGGGTCTTGAGACCCAGTACTTC.

This clonotype is deemed medium-sized. The chain uses TRBV18 and TRBJ1-2; D might be TRBD1 (5 bases). This CDR3 is 14 amino acids long. Per the germline V gene, CDR1 is KGHSH and CDR2 is LQKENI. V lost 2 bases, J lost 8 bases, and 15 bases lay in between. CDR3 bases: TGTGCCAGCTCACCAGCCGCAGGGAATGAAGGCTACACCTTC. Encoded protein: CASSPAAGNEGYTF.

J is TRBJ1-5 and V is TRBV12-3 or TRBV12-4, with D perhaps matching TRBD1 (5 bases). With 4 bases removed from V and 6 bases from J, the gap between germline ends came to 10 bases. There are 13 residues in the CDR3. For the CDR3, the DNA is TGTGCCAGCAGTTCGGGGGTTGGTCAGCCCCAGCATTTT. Its translation: CASSSGVGQPQHF.

This clonotype is medium-sized by share. The J gene is TRBJ1-6, the V gene TRBV19; possible D gene TRBD1, 5 bases. Germline-derived CDR1 and CDR2 are LNHDA and SQIVND (reference sequence). V lost 5 bases to trimming and J lost 8 bases, with 16 bases between them. The CDR3 is 15 amino acids. CDR3 sequence: CASSRYGGTDSPLHF. In DNA, the CDR3 is TGTGCCAGTAGTCGATATGGGGGAACGGATTCACCCCTCCACTTT.

The V gene is TRBV9, the J gene TRBJ1-1; tentative D call: TRBD1 (5 bases). V lost 0 bases and J lost 10, with 7 bases in between. Germline values: CDR1 SGDLS, CDR2 YYNGEE. CDR3 size: 11 residues. CDR3 DNA sequence: TGTGCCAGCAGCGTAGTCAGGGTAGCTTTCTTT. The encoded protein is CASSVVRVAFF.

This rearrangement joins TRBV11-2 to TRBJ2-7; 10 bases align to TRBD1. Germline CDR1 and CDR2: SGHAT and FQNNGV. The CDR3 has 14 amino acids. V gave up 2 bases and J gave up 7 bases; unmatched junction bases: 5. The CDR3 loop is CASSLQTGGGEQYF. CDR3 nucleotide sequence: TGTGCCAGCAGCTTACAGACAGGGGGCGGGGAGCAGTACTTC.